The 3 T cell receptor beta chains below were found in one sample sequenced in a study of blood T cells in healthy people across ages. Then a second PCR, running roughly 7 to 11 cycles, was carried out with a sample-barcoded 5' primer and a J-beta primer mix. Via MiXCR, TCRdb re-called the 5' RACE reads, giving one row per CDR3 protein. Seen here are about 1.5 million distinct CDR3 sequences, approximately 43% observed once, and the top ten hold approximately 4%. Sample: blood. These receptors all come from a woman under 30 in good health.

The chain links TRBV7-2 to TRBJ1-2, with 8 bases aligning to TRBD1. CDR1 and CDR2 (germline): SGHTA, FQGNSA. The CDR3 loop spans 18 amino acids. After removal of 1 base from V and 6 bases from J, the junction contained 16 bases not matched to a gene. CDR3 bases: TGTGCCAGCAGCTTAGAGGGTGGGACAGGACTCCTCTTCCATGGCTACACCTTC. Residues: CASSLEGGTGLLFHGYTF.

This chain joins TRBV6-5 and TRBJ2-3; TRBD2 aligns across 7 bases. CDR3 length: 14 residues. Germline CDR1 MNHEY, CDR2 SVGAGI. With 7 bases clipped from V and 4 bases from J, the junction kept 8 bases outside the gene matches. CDR3 sequence: CASKTSGAPDTQYF. The CDR3 nucleotides are TGTGCCAGCAAAACAAGCGGGGCTCCAGATACGCAGTATTTT.

The rearrangement joins TRBV27 to TRBJ1-2, with D maybe TRBD1 (5 bases). Trimming cost V 5 bases and J 3 bases, with 13 bases left between them. CDR1 and CDR2 (germline): MNHEY, SMNVEV (reference sequence). The CDR3 runs to 14 residues. The CDR3 DNA reads as TGTGCCAGCAGTGTAAGGGGACGGGACTATGGCTACACCTTC. Residues: CASSVRGRDYGYTF.